The entry below gives a single T cell receptor (beta chain) sequence along with its context. V was shortened by 0 bases and J by 4 bases, with 4 bases between the two germline ends. The germline gives CDR1 MNHEY, CDR2 SVGAGI. The CDR3 is made up of 13 amino acids. Produced via immunoSEQ multiplex PCR; TCRdb's table is partial and in-frame only. This table holds approximately 70,000 clones, 91% found once. The sample is drawn from a study of T cell changes during pregnancy in multiple sclerosis. This specimen consisted of peripheral blood, obtained in the third trimester of pregnancy. This TCR derives from a female donor in good health, enrolled as a control in a pregnancy study. J is TRBJ1-5 and V is TRBV6-5; D gene unclear. CDR3 DNA: TGTGCCAGCAGTTACTCGAGGAATCAGCCCCAGCATTTT. Protein sequence: CASSYSRNQPQHF.